The 32 T cell receptor beta chains listed next were all sequenced from one sample in a study of blood T cell repertoires in COVID-19. The method was immunoSEQ multiplex PCR; TCRdb's version includes in-frame clones alone and lacks a portion of them. The sample holds some 260,000 clones, roughly 91% seen once. Sequencing was done on a sample of PBMCs or T cells enriched from blood (not recorded which). The receptors shown here come from a man in his forties who had recovered from COVID-19.

The chain is built from TRBV18 and TRBJ2-2; D gene uncertain. The germline V and J ends were trimmed by 4 bases and 3 bases, with 12 bases remaining between them. The germline CDR1 and CDR2 sequences are KGHSH and LQKENI. This CDR3 is built from 15 residues. The CDR3 sequence: CASSRRNTDTGELFF. For the CDR3, the DNA is TGTGCCAGCTCACGCCGAAATACTGACACCGGGGAGCTGTTTTTT.

The J gene is TRBJ1-5, the V gene TRBV5-8, with 7 bases fitting TRBD1. The CDR3 covers 15 residues. Per the germline V gene, CDR1 is SGHTS and CDR2 is YDEGEE. The trim removed 4 bases at V and 1 base at J, leaving 5 bases unmatched. The CDR3 region has the DNA TGTGCCAGCAGCCGACGGGACAGAAGCAATCAGCCCCAGCATTTT. Its translation: CASSRRDRSNQPQHF.

The rearrangement joins TRBV3-1 (or the pseudogene TRBV3-2) to TRBJ2-1; 7 bases fit TRBD2. This CDR3 contains 16 residues. Germline V CDR1 and CDR2: LGHDT, YNNKEL (reference sequence). V dropped 5 bases and J dropped 7; count of bases not matched to a gene: 14. The CDR3 region is CASSFKGSGAYNEQFF. The DNA of the CDR3 is TGTGCCAGCAGCTTCAAGGGGAGCGGGGCATATAATGAGCAGTTCTTC.

The DNA of the CDR3 is TGTGCCAGCAGCTTATTGGCGGGCAGCGGGGAGCTGTTTTTT. This codes for CASSLLAGSGELFF. V usage is TRBV7-9 and J usage is TRBJ2-2, with D possibly TRBD2 on 5 matching bases. Trimming took 2 bases from V and 7 from J, leaving 11 bases between them. The CDR3 spans 14 residues. Germline CDR1 reads SEHNR; CDR2 reads FQNEAQ (reference sequence).

The chain links TRBV19 to TRBJ2-3; perhaps TRBD1 as D (6 bases). The CDR3 consists of 14 residues. V lost 1 base and J 5 bases, leaving 10 bases between the germline ends. Germline lookup yields CDR1 LNHDA and CDR2 SQIVND (reference sequence). DNA for the CDR3: TGTGCCAGTAGTATAGGCGAAGGGGGAGATACGCAGTATTTT. It yields the protein CASSIGEGGDTQYF.

This chain connects TRBV25-1 to TRBJ2-5; 11 bases are shared with TRBD1. The germline V gene encodes CDR1 MGHDK and CDR2 SYGVNS. The CDR3 sequence is 14 residues long. After removal of 7 bases from V and 4 bases from J, the junction contained 5 bases not matched to a gene. CDR3 nucleotides: TGTGCCAGCAAGGGACAGGGGGTAGCAGAGACCCAGTACTTC. It translates to CASKGQGVAETQYF.

V gene TRBV7-6 combines with J gene TRBJ1-1; a weak D match, TRBD1 (6 bases). The CDR3 is 15 residues long. Trimming removed 4 bases from V and 3 bases from J, with 15 bases in between. Germline V lookup: CDR1 SGHVS, CDR2 FNYEAQ. CDR3 loop: CASSSNSNRDTEAFF. The CDR3 region has the DNA TGTGCCAGCAGCTCAAACAGTAACAGGGACACTGAAGCTTTCTTT.

This chain links TRBV28 with TRBJ1-1; TRBD1 is a possible D gene (6 bases). V lost 4 bases to trimming and J lost 3 bases, with 15 bases between them. CDR3 size: 15 residues. Germline assignment: CDR1 MDHEN and CDR2 SYDVKM. In DNA, the CDR3 is TGTGCCAGCAGTTGGAACAGGGTCGGGGACACTGAAGCTTTCTTT. Translation gives CASSWNRVGDTEAFF.

In its sample, this clone was seen once. This sequence joins TRBV19 and TRBJ1-5; D not certain. The length of the CDR3 is 15 residues. Germline CDR1 is LNHDA and CDR2 is SQIVND (reference sequence). V lost 1 base and J 4 bases, leaving 11 bases between the germline ends. The CDR3 sequence is CASSIARQTNQPQHF. In DNA form, the CDR3 reads TGTGCCAGTAGTATAGCTCGGCAGACAAATCAGCCCCAGCATTTT.

This chain connects TRBV11-3 to TRBJ2-6, with 7 bases identical to TRBD1. With 5 bases clipped from V and 4 bases from J, the junction kept 8 bases outside the gene matches. Looked up from germline, CDR1 is SGHNT and CDR2 is YENEEA. The CDR3 spans 16 residues. The CDR3 bases are TGTGCCAGCAGCACCCCGACAGGGTACGGGGCCAACGTCCTGACTTTC. It is translated as CASSTPTGYGANVLTF.

The chain carries TRBV28 and TRBJ1-4, with TRBD1 identical over 7 bases. This CDR3 has 14 amino acids. V was clipped by 3 bases and J by 7 bases; unmatched bases: 5. Germline V gene lookup returns CDR1 MDHEN and CDR2 SYDVKM. CDR3 in amino acids: CASSLTGLGEKLFF. CDR3 in DNA: TGTGCCAGCAGTTTGACAGGGTTAGGTGAAAAACTGTTTTTT.

The V gene is TRBV4-3, the J gene TRBJ2-1, with 8 bases lining up with TRBD2. Trimming took 0 bases from V and 7 from J; bases not matched to a gene: 5. The length of the CDR3 is 15 residues. Germline-derived CDR1 and CDR2 are LGHNA and YSLEER. Here the CDR3 reads CASSQEPSGLNEQFF. In DNA form, the CDR3 reads TGCGCCAGCAGCCAAGAGCCTAGCGGGTTGAATGAGCAGTTCTTC.

V is TRBV12-3 or TRBV12-4 and J is TRBJ2-1; possibly TRBD1 for D (5 bases). V was cut by 3 bases and J by 14 bases, with 17 bases left in between. There are 13 residues in the CDR3. The CDR3 DNA reads as TGTGCCAGCAGTTTTTTAAATCAGGACATGAAGTTCTTC. Translating gives CASSFLNQDMKFF.

V is TRBV11-2 and J is TRBJ2-7; the D gene is possibly TRBD1 (5 bases). The CDR3 contains 15 residues. Germline-derived CDR1 and CDR2 are SGHAT and FQNNGV. Trimming shortened V by 5 bases and J by 4 bases, and 18 bases separated the two germline ends. CDR3 bases: TGTGCCAGCAGCCATAAGGGGAAGGTCAGTTACGAGCAGTACTTC. This sequence encodes CASSHKGKVSYEQYF. The full variable domain, with the rest looked up from reference TRBV11-2 and TRBJ2-7, is EAGVAQSPRYKIIEKRQSVAFWCNPISGHATLYWYQQILGQGPKLLIQFQNNGVVDDSQLPKDRFSAERLKGVDSTLKIQPAKLEDSAVYLCASSHKGKVSYEQYFGPGTRLTVT.

This chain connects TRBV7-6 to TRBJ1-4, with 7 bases fitting TRBD1. The J segment lost 4 bases and the V segment lost 4 bases, leaving 12 bases of the junction unmatched. The CDR3 extends over 17 amino acids. Germline CDR1 SGHVS, CDR2 FNYEAQ. In nucleotides, the CDR3 is TGTGCCAGCAGCTACGTTGACAGGGCTGATCTTAATGAAAAACTGTTTTTT. Translation gives CASSYVDRADLNEKLFF.

The chain has TRBV28 and TRBJ1-6; 7 bases match TRBD1. J was trimmed by 10 bases and V by 4 bases; bases with no gene match: 7. CDR3 length: 14 residues. CDR1 is MDHEN, CDR2 SYDVKM, per germline. The CDR3 DNA follows: TGTGCCAGCAGTTCCACAGGGGAAAGGTCACCCCTCCACTTT. Its translation: CASSSTGERSPLHF.

This chain links TRBV6-5 with TRBJ2-7, with D possibly TRBD2 on 6 matching bases. The V gene lost 4 bases and the J gene lost 2 bases, with 12 bases spanning the gap. CDR1 and CDR2 from the germline V gene are MNHEY and SVGAGI. CDR3 length: 14 amino acids. The CDR3 DNA sequence: TGTGCCAGCAGTTGGGGGTCGGGGGCCTACGAGCAGTACTTC. Amino acid sequence: CASSWGSGAYEQYF.

The chain uses TRBV3-1 (or the pseudogene TRBV3-2) and TRBJ1-5; TRBD1 agrees at 7 bases. V lost 0 bases and J lost 7; bases outside the gene matches: 9. CDR3 size: 16 residues. Germline loops: CDR1 LGHDT, CDR2 YNNKEL (reference sequence). CDR3 sequence (DNA): TGTGCCAGCAGCCAAGATGGCGGACAGGTCGGACAGCCCCAGCATTTT. It yields the protein CASSQDGGQVGQPQHF.

The rearrangement links TRBV9 to TRBJ1-6; the D gene is possibly TRBD1 (5 bases). V lost 0 bases to trimming and J lost 1 base, with 14 bases between them. In germline, CDR1 is SGDLS, CDR2 YYNGEE. The CDR3 has 18 residues. In DNA form, the CDR3 reads TGTGCCAGCAGCGTAGGCGGGGGGAAGGGGTCCTATAATTCACCCCTCCACTTT. Its protein is CASSVGGGKGSYNSPLHF.

The V and J genes are TRBV5-1 and TRBJ1-1; D is undetermined. Trimming removed 4 bases from V and 1 base from J, with 11 bases in between. Germline V gene data show CDR1 as SGHRS and CDR2 as YFSETQ. There are 14 residues in the CDR3. The CDR3 nucleotides are TGCGCCAGCAGCGTCTCCAACGGGAACACTGAAGCTTTCTTT. It encodes CASSVSNGNTEAFF.

The CDR3 nucleotides read TGTGCCAGCAGCTTCGGTTACTCTGGAAACACCATATATTTT. It translates to CASSFGYSGNTIYF. This chain connects TRBV7-9 to TRBJ1-3; D gene unclear. V gave up 3 bases and J gave up 0 bases, with 6 bases separating them. The CDR3 totals 14 residues. Per germline, CDR1 SEHNR and CDR2 FQNEAQ (reference sequence).

The chain couples TRBV5-4 to TRBJ2-5; a weak D match, TRBD2 (6 bases). Germline CDR1 SGHNT, CDR2 YYREEE (reference sequence). Trimming took 1 base from V and 2 from J, leaving 12 bases between them. This CDR3 contains 15 residues. The DNA of the CDR3 is TGTGCCAGCAGCTTGTCCTCCGGGGGACAAGAGACCCAGTACTTC. Translated, it gives CASSLSSGGQETQYF.

V gene TRBV11-3 combines with J gene TRBJ1-2; D gene uncertain. CDR1 and CDR2 (germline): SGHNT, YENEEA. The CDR3 is 20 residues long. The V end was cut by 0 bases, the J end by 2 bases, with 25 bases between. The CDR3 bases are TGTGCCAGCAGCTTAGATCGATGGACGCGAACCCCAAGCGGAAACTATGGCTACACCTTC. Translation: CASSLDRWTRTPSGNYGYTF.

This sequence joins TRBV27 and TRBJ2-7, with 10 bases lining up with TRBD1. Per the germline V gene, CDR1 is MNHEY and CDR2 is SMNVEV (reference sequence). This CDR3 is built from 14 residues. The V segment lost 6 bases and the J segment 4 bases; nucleotides outside the gene matches: 6. CDR3 nucleotides: TGTGCCAGCAGCGGGACAGGGGATTTTTACGAGCAGTACTTC. Encoded protein: CASSGTGDFYEQYF.

The chain carries TRBV27 and TRBJ1-1, with TRBD1 matching over 8 bases. There are 15 residues in the CDR3. The germline V gene encodes CDR1 MNHEY and CDR2 SMNVEV (reference sequence). The V gene end was trimmed by 2 bases and the J gene end by 1 base; junction bases not matched to a gene: 3. The CDR3 DNA reads TGTGCCAGCAGTTTAACCGGGACAGGGAACACTGAAGCTTTCTTT. It is translated as CASSLTGTGNTEAFF.

The chain links TRBV12-3 or TRBV12-4 to TRBJ2-5; D unresolved. The CDR3 runs to 11 residues. V gave up 4 bases and J gave up 4 bases, with 4 bases separating them. CDR3 nucleotide sequence: TGTGCCAGCAGTTCTTCAGAGACCCAGTACTTC. Translated: CASSSSETQYF.

The chain links TRBV29-1 to TRBJ2-6; possibly TRBD1 for D (5 bases). Germline loops: CDR1 SQVTM, CDR2 ANQGSEA. The germline V and J ends were trimmed by 4 bases and 0 bases, with 25 bases remaining between them. The CDR3 spans 20 residues. CDR3 amino acids: CSVVTLPDSQKFSGANVLTF. In DNA, the CDR3 is TGCAGCGTTGTAACTCTGCCCGACAGTCAAAAATTCTCTGGGGCCAACGTCCTGACTTTC. Full variable domain (remainder filled in from reference TRBV29-1 and TRBJ2-6): SAVISQKPSRDICQRGTSLTIQCQVDSQVTMMFWYRQQPGQSLTLIATANQGSEATYESGFVIDKFPISRPNLTFSTLTVSNMSPEDSSIYLCSVVTLPDSQKFSGANVLTFGAGSRLTVL.

This sequence joins TRBV6-5 and TRBJ2-7; D is possibly TRBD1 (5 bases). There are 14 residues in the CDR3. The germline CDR1 and CDR2 sequences are MNHEY and SVGAGI. The V and J ends lost 7 bases and 2 bases respectively, with 15 bases between them. CDR3 nucleotides: TGTGCCAGCATGACCAGGGTTTCAACCTACGAGCAGTACTTC. Translation gives CASMTRVSTYEQYF.

The chain carries TRBV11-2 and TRBJ2-2, with TRBD2 identical over 12 bases. The CDR3 is 17 amino acids. Unmatched junction bases numbered 7, after V lost 6 bases and J lost 2 bases. The germline CDR1 and CDR2 sequences are SGHAT and FQNNGV. The DNA of the CDR3 is TGTGCCAGCAGACTAGCGGGGGGACGAACAAACACCGGGGAGCTGTTTTTT. Its protein is CASRLAGGRTNTGELFF. Full variable domain (outside the CDR3, taken from reference TRBV11-2 and TRBJ2-2): EAGVAQSPRYKIIEKRQSVAFWCNPISGHATLYWYQQILGQGPKLLIQFQNNGVVDDSQLPKDRFSAERLKGVDSTLKIQPAKLEDSAVYLCASRLAGGRTNTGELFFGEGSRLTVL.

The gene calls are TRBV7-9 and TRBJ1-4; the match to TRBD1 covers 9 bases. The CDR3 covers 15 residues. Per germline, CDR1 SEHNR and CDR2 FQNEAQ (reference sequence). The V and J ends lost 5 bases and 8 bases, in that order; junction bases with no gene match: 9. The CDR3 reads CASSPWNGQGEKLFF. The CDR3 DNA is TGTGCCAGCAGCCCGTGGAATGGACAGGGGGAAAAACTGTTTTTT.

The chain's CDR3 is CASRQGLINYGYTF. DNA for the CDR3: TGTGCCAGCAGACAGGGGCTAATTAACTATGGCTACACCTTC. The chain has TRBV6-5 and TRBJ1-2; 7 bases line up with TRBD1. V was pared by 6 bases and J by 1 base, with 5 bases of the junction left unmatched. CDR1 and CDR2 (germline): MNHEY, SVGAGI. This CDR3 is 14 amino acids long.

The chain couples TRBV4-2 to TRBJ2-5, with TRBD2 matching 14 bases. The CDR3 contains 18 residues. Unmatched junction bases numbered 10, after V lost 3 bases and J lost 4 bases. Germline V gene lookup returns CDR1 LGHNA and CDR2 YNFKEQ. As DNA, the CDR3 is TGTGCCAGCAGCCAGGCTGGGGGGACTAGCGGGGGTGCAGAGACCCAGTACTTC. Translated, it gives CASSQAGGTSGGAETQYF.